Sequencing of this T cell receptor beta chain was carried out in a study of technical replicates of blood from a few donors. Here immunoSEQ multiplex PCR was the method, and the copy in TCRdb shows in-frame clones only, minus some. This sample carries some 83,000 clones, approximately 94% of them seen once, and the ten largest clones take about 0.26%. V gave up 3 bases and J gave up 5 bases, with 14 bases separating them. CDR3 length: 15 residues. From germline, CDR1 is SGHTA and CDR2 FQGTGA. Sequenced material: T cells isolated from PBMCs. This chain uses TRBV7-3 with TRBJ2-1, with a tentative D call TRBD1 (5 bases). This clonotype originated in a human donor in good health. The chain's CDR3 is CASSFLGQTDNEQFF. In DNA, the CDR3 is TGTGCCAGCAGCTTCCTCGGACAAACCGACAATGAGCAGTTCTTC.